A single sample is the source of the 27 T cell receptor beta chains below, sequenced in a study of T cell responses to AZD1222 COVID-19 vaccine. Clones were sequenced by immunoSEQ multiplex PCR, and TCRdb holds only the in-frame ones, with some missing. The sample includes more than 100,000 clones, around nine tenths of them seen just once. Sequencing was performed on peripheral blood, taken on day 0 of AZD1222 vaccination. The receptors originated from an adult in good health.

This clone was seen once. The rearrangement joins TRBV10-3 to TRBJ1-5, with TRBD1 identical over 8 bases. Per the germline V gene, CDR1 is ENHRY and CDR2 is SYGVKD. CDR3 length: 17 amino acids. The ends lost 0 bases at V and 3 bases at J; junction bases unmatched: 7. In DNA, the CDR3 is TGTGCCATCAGTGAGTCGATATTGGGACAGGTCAATCAGCCCCAGCATTTT. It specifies CAISESILGQVNQPQHF.

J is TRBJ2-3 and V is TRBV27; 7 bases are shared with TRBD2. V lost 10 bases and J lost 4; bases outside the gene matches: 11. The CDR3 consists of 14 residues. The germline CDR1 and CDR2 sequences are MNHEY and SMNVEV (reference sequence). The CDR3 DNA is TGTGCCACCGCGGGGGATAGCCTCGCAGATACGCAGTATTTT. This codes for CATAGDSLADTQYF.

The CDR3 coding sequence is TGTGCCAGCAGTTCTTGGGGGCAGGGGGCTCACGAGCAGTACTTC. Protein: CASSSWGQGAHEQYF. The J gene is TRBJ2-7, the V gene TRBV27; 8 bases align to TRBD1. Germline values: CDR1 MNHEY, CDR2 SMNVEV (reference sequence). V lost 4 bases and J lost 5; bases outside the gene matches: 10. The CDR3 extends over 15 amino acids.

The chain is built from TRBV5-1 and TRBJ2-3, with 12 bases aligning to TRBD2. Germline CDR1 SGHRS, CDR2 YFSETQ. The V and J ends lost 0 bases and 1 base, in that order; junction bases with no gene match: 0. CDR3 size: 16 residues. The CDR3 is CASSLGLAGGTDTQYF. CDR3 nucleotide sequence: TGCGCCAGCAGCTTGGGACTAGCGGGGGGCACAGATACGCAGTATTTT.

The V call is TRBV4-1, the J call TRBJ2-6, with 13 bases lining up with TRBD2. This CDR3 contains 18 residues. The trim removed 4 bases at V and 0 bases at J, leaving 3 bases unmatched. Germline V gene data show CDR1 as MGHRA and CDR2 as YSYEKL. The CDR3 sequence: CASSLGTSGDSGANVLTF. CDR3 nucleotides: TGCGCCAGCAGCCTGGGGACTAGCGGGGACTCTGGGGCCAACGTCCTGACTTTC.

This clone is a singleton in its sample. The CDR3 nucleotides are TGTGCCAGCAGTTCCGGGCCCCTCGGCTATGGCTACACCTTC. Protein product: CASSSGPLGYGYTF. The rearrangement joins TRBV28 to TRBJ1-2; D not resolved. CDR1 MDHEN and CDR2 SYDVKM come from the germline V gene. Trimming removed 4 bases from V and 4 bases from J, with 13 bases in between. The CDR3 runs 14 residues.

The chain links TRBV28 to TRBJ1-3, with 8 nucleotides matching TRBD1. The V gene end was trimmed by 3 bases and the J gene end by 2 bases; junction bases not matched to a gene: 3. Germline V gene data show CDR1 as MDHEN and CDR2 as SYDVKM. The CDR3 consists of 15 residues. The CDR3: CASSFPTGAGNTIYF. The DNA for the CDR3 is TGTGCCAGCAGTTTCCCGACAGGGGCTGGAAACACCATATATTTT.

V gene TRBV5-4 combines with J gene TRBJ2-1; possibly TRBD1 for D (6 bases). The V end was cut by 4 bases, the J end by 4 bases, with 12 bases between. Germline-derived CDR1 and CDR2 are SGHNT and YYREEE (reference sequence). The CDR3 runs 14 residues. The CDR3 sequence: CASSGTGSYNEQFF. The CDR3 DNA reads TGTGCCAGCAGCGGTACAGGGTCTTACAATGAGCAGTTCTTC.

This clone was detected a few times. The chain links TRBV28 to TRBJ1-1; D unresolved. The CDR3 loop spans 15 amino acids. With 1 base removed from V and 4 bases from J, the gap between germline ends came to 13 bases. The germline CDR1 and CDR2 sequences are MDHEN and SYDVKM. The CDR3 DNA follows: TGTGCCAGCAGTTTATACGGGGTAGGAGCCACTGAAGCTTTCTTT. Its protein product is CASSLYGVGATEAFF.

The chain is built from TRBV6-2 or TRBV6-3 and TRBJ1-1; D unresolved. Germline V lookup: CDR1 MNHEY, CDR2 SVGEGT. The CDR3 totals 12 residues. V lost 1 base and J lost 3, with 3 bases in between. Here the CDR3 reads CASSYLDTEAFF. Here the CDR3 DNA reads TGTGCCAGCAGTTACTTGGACACTGAAGCTTTCTTT.

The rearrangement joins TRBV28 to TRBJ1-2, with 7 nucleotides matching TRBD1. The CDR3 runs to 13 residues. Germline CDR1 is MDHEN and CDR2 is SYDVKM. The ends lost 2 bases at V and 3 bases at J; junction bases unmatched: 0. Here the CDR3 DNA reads TGTGCCAGCAGTTTAGGGACAGACTATGGCTACACCTTC. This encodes CASSLGTDYGYTF.

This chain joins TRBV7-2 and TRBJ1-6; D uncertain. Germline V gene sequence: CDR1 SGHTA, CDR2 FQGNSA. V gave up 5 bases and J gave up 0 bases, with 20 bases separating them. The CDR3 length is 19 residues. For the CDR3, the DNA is TGTGCCAGCAGCCTCCTAGACACTCCCTCGAGCTCCTATAATTCACCCCTCCACTTT. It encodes CASSLLDTPSSSYNSPLHF.

CDR3 residues: CASSFRQGRRETQYF. CDR3 DNA: TGTGCCAGCAGTTTTAGACAGGGGCGGCGAGAGACCCAGTACTTC. The chain combines TRBV27 with TRBJ2-5; 8 nucleotides match TRBD1. After removal of 3 bases from V and 4 bases from J, the junction contained 7 bases not matched to a gene. The germline V gene has CDR1 MNHEY and CDR2 SMNVEV (reference sequence). CDR3 length: 15 amino acids.

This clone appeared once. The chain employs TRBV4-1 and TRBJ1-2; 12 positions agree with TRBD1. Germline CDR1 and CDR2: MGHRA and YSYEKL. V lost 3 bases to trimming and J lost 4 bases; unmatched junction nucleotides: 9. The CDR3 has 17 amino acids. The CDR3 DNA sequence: TGCGCCAGCAGCCATGGGCCGGGACAGGGGGCGGGCTATGGCTACACCTTC. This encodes CASSHGPGQGAGYGYTF.

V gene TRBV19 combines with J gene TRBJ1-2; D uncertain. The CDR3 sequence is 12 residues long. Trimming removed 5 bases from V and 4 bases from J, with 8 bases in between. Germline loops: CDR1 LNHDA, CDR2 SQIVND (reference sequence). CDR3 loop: CASSFGPYGYTF. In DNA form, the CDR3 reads TGTGCCAGTAGTTTCGGTCCCTATGGCTACACCTTC.

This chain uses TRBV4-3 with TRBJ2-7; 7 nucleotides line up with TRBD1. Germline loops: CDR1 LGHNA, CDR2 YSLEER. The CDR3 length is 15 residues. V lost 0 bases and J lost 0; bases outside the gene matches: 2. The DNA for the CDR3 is TGCGCCAGCAGCCAAGATTGGACAGGCTCCTACGAGCAGTACTTC. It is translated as CASSQDWTGSYEQYF.

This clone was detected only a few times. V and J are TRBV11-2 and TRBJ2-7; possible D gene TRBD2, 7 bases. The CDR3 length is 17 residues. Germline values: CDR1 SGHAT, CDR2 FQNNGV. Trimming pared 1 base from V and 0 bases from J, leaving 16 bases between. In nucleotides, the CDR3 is TGTGCCAGCAGCTTAGGGTCCGGGGGGCCGAACTCCTACGAGCAGTACTTC. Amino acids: CASSLGSGGPNSYEQYF.

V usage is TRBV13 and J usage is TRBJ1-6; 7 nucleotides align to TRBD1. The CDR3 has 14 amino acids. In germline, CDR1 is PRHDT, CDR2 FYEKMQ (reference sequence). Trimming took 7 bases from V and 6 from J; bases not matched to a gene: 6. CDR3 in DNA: TGTGCCAGCACTCTGGGACAGATTAATTCACCCCTCCACTTT. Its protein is CASTLGQINSPLHF.

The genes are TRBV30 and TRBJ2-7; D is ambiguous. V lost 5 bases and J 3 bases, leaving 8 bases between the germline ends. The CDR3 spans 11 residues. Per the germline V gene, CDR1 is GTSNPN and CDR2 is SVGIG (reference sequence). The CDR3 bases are TGTGCCTGGGCCGATGACTACGAGCAGTACTTC. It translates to CAWADDYEQYF.

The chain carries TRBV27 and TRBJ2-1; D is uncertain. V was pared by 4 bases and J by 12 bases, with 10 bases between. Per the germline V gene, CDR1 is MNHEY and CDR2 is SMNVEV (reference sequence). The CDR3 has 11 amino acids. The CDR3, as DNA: TGTGCCAGCAGTTCCGCCTTTCGGCAGTTCTTC. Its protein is CASSSAFRQFF.

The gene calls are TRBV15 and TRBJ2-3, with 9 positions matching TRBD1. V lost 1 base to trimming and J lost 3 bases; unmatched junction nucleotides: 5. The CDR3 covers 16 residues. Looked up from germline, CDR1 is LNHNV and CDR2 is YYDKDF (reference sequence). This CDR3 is CATSRVAGQGTDTQYF. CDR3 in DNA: TGTGCCACCAGCAGAGTGGCGGGACAGGGTACAGATACGCAGTATTTT.

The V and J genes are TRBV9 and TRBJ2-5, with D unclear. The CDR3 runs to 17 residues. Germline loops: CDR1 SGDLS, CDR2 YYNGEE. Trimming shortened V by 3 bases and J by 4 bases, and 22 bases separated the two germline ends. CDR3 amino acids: CASSENPGHAYSETQYF. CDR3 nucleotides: TGTGCCAGCAGCGAGAACCCGGGCCACGCTTACTCAGAGACCCAGTACTTC.

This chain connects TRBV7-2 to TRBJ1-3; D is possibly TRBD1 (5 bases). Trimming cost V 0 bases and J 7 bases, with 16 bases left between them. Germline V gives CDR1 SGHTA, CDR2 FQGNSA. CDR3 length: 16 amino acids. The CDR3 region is CASSLAGTGLRNTIYF. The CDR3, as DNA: TGTGCCAGCAGCTTAGCGGGAACAGGACTTAGGAACACCATATATTTT.

CDR3 in amino acids: CASKAGGPRTGELFF. The CDR3 coding sequence is TGTGCCAGCAAAGCGGGAGGGCCCCGGACCGGGGAGCTGTTTTTT. The chain carries TRBV7-2 and TRBJ2-2, with 10 bases matching TRBD2. Looked up from germline, CDR1 is SGHTA and CDR2 is FQGNSA. This CDR3 has 15 residues. The trim removed 7 bases at V and 5 bases at J, leaving 7 bases unmatched.

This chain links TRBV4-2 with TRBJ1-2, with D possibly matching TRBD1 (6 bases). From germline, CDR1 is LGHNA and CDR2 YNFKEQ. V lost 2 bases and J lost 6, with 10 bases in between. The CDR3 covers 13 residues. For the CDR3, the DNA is TGTGCCAGCAGCCAACGGGGGCTTCATGGCTACACCTTC. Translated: CASSQRGLHGYTF.

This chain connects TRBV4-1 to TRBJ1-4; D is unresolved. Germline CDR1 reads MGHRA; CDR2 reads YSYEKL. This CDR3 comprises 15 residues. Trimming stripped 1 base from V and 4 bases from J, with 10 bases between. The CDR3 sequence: CASSQAGQINEKLFF. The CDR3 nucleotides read TGCGCCAGCAGCCAAGCTGGTCAGATTAATGAAAAACTGTTTTTT.

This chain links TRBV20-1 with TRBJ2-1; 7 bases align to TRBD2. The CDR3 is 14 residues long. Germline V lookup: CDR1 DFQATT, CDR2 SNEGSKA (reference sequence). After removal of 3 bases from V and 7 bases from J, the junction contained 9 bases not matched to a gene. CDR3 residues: CSASGLAALNEQFF. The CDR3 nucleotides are TGCAGTGCTAGTGGGCTAGCGGCTCTGAATGAGCAGTTCTTC.